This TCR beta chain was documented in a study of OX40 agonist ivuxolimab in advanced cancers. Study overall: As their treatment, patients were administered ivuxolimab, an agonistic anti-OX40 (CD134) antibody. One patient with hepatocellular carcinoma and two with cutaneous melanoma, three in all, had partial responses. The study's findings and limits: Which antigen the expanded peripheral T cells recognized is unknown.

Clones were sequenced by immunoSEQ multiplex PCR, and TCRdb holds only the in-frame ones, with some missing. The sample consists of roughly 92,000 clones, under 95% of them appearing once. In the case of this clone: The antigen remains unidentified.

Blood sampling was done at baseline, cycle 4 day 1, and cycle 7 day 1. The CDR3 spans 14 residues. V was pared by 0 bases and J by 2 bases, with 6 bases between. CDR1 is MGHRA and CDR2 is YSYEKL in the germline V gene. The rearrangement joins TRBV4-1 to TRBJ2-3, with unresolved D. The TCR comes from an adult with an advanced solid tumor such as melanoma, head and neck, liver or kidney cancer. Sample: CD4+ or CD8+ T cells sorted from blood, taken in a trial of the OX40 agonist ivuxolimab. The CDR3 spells CASSQDPDTDTQYF. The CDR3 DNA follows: TGCGCCAGCAGCCAAGATCCGGACACAGATACGCAGTATTTT.